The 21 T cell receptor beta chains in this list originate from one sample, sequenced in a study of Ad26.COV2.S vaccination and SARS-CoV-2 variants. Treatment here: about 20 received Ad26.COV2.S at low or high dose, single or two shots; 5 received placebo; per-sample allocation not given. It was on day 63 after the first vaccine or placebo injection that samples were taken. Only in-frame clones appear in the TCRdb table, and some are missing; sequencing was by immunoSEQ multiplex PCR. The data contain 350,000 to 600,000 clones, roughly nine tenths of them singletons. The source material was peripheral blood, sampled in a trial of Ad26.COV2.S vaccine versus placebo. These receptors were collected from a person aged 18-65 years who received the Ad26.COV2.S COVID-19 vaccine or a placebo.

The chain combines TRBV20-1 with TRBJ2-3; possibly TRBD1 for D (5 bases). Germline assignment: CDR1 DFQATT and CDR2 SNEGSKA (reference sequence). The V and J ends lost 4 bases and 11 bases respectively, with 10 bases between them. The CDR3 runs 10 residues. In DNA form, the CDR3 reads TGCAGTGCTATGGGTGACAGGCAGTATTTT. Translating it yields CSAMGDRQYF.

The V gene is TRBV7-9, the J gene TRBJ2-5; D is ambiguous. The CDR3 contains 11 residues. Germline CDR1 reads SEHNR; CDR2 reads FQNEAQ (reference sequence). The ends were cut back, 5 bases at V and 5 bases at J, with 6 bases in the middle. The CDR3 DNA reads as TGTGCCAGCAGCGCCGGGGAGACCCAGTACTTC. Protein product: CASSAGETQYF. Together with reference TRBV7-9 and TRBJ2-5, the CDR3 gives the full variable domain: DTGVSQNPRHKITKRGQNVTFRCDPISEHNRLYWYRQTLGQGPEFLTYFQNEAQLEKSRLLSDRFSAERPKGSFSTLEIQRTEQGDSAMYLCASSAGETQYFGPGTRLLVL.

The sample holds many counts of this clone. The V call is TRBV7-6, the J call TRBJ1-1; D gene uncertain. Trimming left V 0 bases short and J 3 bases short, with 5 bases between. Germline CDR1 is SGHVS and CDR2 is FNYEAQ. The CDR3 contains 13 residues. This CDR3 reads CASSLAQYTEAFF. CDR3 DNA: TGTGCCAGCAGCTTAGCGCAGTACACTGAAGCTTTCTTT.

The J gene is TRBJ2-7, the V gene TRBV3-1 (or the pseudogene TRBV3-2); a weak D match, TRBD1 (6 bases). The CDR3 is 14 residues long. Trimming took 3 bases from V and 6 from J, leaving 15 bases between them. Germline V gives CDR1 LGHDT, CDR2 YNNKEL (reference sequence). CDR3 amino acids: CASSHQQGFVEQYF. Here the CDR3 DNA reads TGTGCCAGCAGCCATCAACAGGGTTTCGTCGAGCAGTACTTC.

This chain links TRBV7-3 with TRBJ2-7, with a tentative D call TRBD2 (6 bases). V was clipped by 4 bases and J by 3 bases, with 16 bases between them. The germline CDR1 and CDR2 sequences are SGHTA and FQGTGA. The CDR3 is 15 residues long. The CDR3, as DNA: TGTGCCAGCAGCTCCCTAGGGAGGCCCCTCTACGAGCAGTACTTC. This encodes CASSSLGRPLYEQYF.

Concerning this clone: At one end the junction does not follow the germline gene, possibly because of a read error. For the CDR3, the DNA is TGCGCCAGCAGTCAAGATATTGACAGGGGGCTCGATAATTCACCCCTCCACTTT. Protein sequence: CASSQDIDRGLDNSPLHF. The chain combines TRBV4-3 with TRBJ1-6; 10 nucleotides match TRBD1. This CDR3 comprises 18 residues. The germline V gene has CDR1 LGHNA and CDR2 YSLEER.

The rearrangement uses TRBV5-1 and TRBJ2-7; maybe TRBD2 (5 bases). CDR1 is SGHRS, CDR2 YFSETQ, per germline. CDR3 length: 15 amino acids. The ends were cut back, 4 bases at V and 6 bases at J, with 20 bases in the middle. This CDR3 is CASSGPGRPWGEQYF. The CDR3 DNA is TGCGCCAGCAGCGGTCCTGGGAGACCGTGGGGCGAGCAGTACTTC.

The chain's CDR3 is CASRAGTGGNSPLHF. Written as DNA, the CDR3 is TGTGCCAGCAGGGCCGGGACAGGGGGAAATTCACCCCTCCACTTT. The gene calls are TRBV2 and TRBJ1-6, with TRBD1 identical over 11 bases. This CDR3 has 15 amino acids. J gave up 7 bases and V 6 bases, and 5 bases lay outside the gene matches. From germline, CDR1 is SNHLY and CDR2 FYNNEI.

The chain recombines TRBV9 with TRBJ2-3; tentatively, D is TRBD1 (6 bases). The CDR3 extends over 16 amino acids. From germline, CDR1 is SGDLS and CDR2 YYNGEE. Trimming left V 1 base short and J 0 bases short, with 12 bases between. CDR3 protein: CASSVTHRASTDTQYF. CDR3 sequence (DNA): TGTGCCAGCAGCGTAACTCACAGGGCTAGCACAGATACGCAGTATTTT.

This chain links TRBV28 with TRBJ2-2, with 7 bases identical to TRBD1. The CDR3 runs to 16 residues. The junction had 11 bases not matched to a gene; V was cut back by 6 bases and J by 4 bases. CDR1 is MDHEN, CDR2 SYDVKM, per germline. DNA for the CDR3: TGTGCCAGCAGCAGAACGCTGACAGGGCTCACCGGGGAGCTGTTTTTT. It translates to CASSRTLTGLTGELFF.

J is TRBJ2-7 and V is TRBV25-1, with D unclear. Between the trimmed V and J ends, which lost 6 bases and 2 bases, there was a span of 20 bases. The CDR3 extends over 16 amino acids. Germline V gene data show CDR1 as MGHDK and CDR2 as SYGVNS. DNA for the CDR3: TGTGCCAGCAGCGATGTGGCCAGTGATGTCCCCTACGAGCAGTACTTC. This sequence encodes CASSDVASDVPYEQYF.

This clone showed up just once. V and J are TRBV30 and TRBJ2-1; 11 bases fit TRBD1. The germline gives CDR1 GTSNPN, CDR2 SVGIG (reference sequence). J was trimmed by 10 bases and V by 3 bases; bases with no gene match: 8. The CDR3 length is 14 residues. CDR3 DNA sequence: TGTGCCTGGAGCCCATGGACAGGGGGCGTAGAGCAGTTCTTC. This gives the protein CAWSPWTGGVEQFF.

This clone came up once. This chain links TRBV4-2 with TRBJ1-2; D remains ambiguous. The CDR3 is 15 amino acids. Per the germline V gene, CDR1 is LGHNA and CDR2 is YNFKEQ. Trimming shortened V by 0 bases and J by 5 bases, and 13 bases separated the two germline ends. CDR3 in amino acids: CASSQDEGWEYGYTF. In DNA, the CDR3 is TGTGCCAGCAGCCAAGATGAAGGTTGGGAATATGGCTACACCTTC.

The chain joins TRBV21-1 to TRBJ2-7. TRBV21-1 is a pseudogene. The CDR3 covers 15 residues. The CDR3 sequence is CASSKERPSYYEQYF. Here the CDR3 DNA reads TGTGCCAGCAGCAAGGAAAGACCGAGCTACTACGAGCAGTACTTC.

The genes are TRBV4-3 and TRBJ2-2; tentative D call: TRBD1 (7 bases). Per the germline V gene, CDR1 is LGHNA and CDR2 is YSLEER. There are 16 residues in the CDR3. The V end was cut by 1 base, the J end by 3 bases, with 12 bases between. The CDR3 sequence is CASSQGSRGDTGELFF. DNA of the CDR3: TGCGCCAGCAGCCAAGGATCCAGGGGGGACACCGGGGAGCTGTTTTTT.

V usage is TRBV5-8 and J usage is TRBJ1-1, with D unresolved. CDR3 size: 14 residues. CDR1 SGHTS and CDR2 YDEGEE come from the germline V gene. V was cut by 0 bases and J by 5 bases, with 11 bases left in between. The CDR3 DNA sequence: TGTGCCAGCAGCTTGGGGGAAAGGTATACTGAAGCTTTCTTT. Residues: CASSLGERYTEAFF.

The CDR3 is CASRPTSTSGTQYF. Written as DNA, the CDR3 is TGTGCCAGCAGGCCGACTAGCACCTCTGGGACCCAGTACTTC. The J gene is TRBJ2-5, the V gene TRBV2; the match to TRBD2 covers 7 bases. V lost 6 bases and J lost 7; bases outside the gene matches: 11. CDR1 is SNHLY and CDR2 is FYNNEI in the germline V gene. The CDR3 runs to 14 residues.

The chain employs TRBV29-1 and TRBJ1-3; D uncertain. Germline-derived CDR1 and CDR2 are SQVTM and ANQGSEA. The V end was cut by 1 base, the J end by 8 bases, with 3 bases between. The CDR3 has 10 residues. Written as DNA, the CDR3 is TGCAGCGTTGAAGGGGACACCATATATTTT. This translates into CSVEGDTIYF.

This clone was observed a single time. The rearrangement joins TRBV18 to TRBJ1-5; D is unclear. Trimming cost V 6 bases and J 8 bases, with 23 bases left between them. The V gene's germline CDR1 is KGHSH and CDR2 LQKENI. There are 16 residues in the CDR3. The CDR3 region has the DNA TGTGCCAGCTCTTCAAGGGAGGGTCTGAGTACGGAGCCCCAGCATTTT. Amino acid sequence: CASSSREGLSTEPQHF.

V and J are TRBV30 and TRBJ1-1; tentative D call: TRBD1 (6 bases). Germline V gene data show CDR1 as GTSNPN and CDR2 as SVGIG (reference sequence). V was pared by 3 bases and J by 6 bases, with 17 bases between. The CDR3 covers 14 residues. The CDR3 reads CAWRNRVVKAEAFF. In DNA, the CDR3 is TGTGCCTGGAGAAACAGGGTGGTTAAGGCTGAAGCTTTCTTT.

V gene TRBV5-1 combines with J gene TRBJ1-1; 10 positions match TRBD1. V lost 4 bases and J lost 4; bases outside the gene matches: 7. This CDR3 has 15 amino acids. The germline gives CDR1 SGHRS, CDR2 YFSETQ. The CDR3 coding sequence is TGCGCCAGCAGCCTCGGACAGGGGGAGACCACTGAAGCTTTCTTT. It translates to CASSLGQGETTEAFF. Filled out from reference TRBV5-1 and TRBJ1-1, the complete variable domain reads KAGVTQTPRYLIKTRGQQVTLSCSPISGHRSVSWYQQTPGQGLQFLFEYFSETQRNKGNFPGRFSGRQFSNSRSEMNVSTLELGDSALYLCASSLGQGETTEAFFGQGTRLTVV.